This is a list of T cell receptor beta chains from one sample in a study of blood T cell repertoires in COVID-19. Some clones are missing from TCRdb's copy, which holds only in-frame ones; the method was immunoSEQ multiplex PCR. The sample includes a few hundred thousand clones, more than 90% of them seen just once. Specimen: PBMCs or T cells enriched from blood (not recorded which). The receptors come from a woman in her twenties or thirties who had recovered from COVID-19. Each CDR3 is given with its conserved first and last residue. Each record gives: D gene, V gene, clone size, J gene, CDR3 DNA, CDR3 protein. A D gene is named only where the DNA matches it firmly. Rows give clone size only sometimes, using once, few, many, or a class for an expanded clone.

TRBD2,TRBV5-4,-,TRBJ2-1,TGTGCCAGCAGCCTAGCGGGAGTCCGCAATGAGCAGTTCTTC,CASSLAGVRNEQFF
TRBD1,TRBV19,-,TRBJ1-1,TGTGCCAGTAGTATCTTTACAGGGGCGGAAGCTTTCTTT,CASSIFTGAEAFF
-,TRBV4-1,-,TRBJ1-3,TGCGCCAGCAGCTCCCGGGGGGGAAACACCATATATTTT,CASSSRGGNTIYF
TRBD2,TRBV10-3,-,TRBJ2-1,TGTGCCGCTTCGCCCGGGACTAGCTACAATGAGCAGTTCTTC,CAASPGTSYNEQFF
TRBD1,TRBV4-2,-,TRBJ2-7,TGTGCCAGCAGCCAAACTTTAGGGGGCGCCTACGAGCAGTACTTC,CASSQTLGGAYEQYF
TRBD2,TRBV27,-,TRBJ2-3,TGTGCCAGCAGTTACCCCCCCGAAAGCGGGATAGACCGCGGGAGGGGCACAGATACGCAGTATTTT,CASSYPPESGIDRGRGTDTQYF
-,TRBV7-2,-,TRBJ2-5,TGTGCCAGCAGATTCGGGGGAGGAGAGACCCAGTACTTC,CASRFGGGETQYF
-,TRBV11-3,-,TRBJ1-3,TGTGCCAGCAGCTTAGCAGGGTCTGGAAACACCATATATTTT,CASSLAGSGNTIYF
-,TRBV11-2,-,TRBJ2-1,TGTGCCAGCAGCTTAGATCTGTGGGGCGCGGACTCCTACAATGAGCAGTTCTTC,CASSLDLWGADSYNEQFF
-,TRBV19,-,TRBJ2-5,TGTGCCAGTAGATTCGGGGGCCAAGAGACCCAGTACTTC,CASRFGGQETQYF
-,TRBV6-5,once,TRBJ1-5,TGTGCCAGCAGTTATGGCCCGTCAGGGGCAAATCAGCCCCAGCATTTT,CASSYGPSGANQPQHF
-,TRBV14,-,TRBJ1-1,TGTGCCAGCAGCCAATATAGGGGCGCGAACACTGAAGCTTTCTTT,CASSQYRGANTEAFF
TRBD1,TRBV7-9,-,TRBJ1-3,TGTGCCAGCAGCCCGACGACGGACAGGGCTGGAAACACCATATATTTT,CASSPTTDRAGNTIYF
TRBD1,TRBV4-1,-,TRBJ2-1,TGCGCCAGCAGCCAGGGGACAGTGATTACCTACAATGAGCAGTTCTTC,CASSQGTVITYNEQFF
TRBD2,TRBV5-1,once,TRBJ2-3,TGCGCCAGCAGCCCCCACTCCGGGACTAGCGGCACAGATACGCAGTATTTT,CASSPHSGTSGTDTQYF
-,TRBV24-1,once,TRBJ1-1,TGTGCCTCCTACTCCGGACAGAGCACTGAAGCTTTCTTT,CASYSGQSTEAFF
-,TRBV7-9,-,TRBJ1-6,TGTGCCAGCAGCTTAGCTGGGACTTATAATTCACCCCTCCACTTT,CASSLAGTYNSPLHF
TRBD1,TRBV24-1,-,TRBJ2-2,TGTGCCACCAGTGATTCGGGACAGGGGTGGTCCGGGGAGCTGTTTTTT,CATSDSGQGWSGELFF
TRBD2,TRBV9,-,TRBJ2-7,TGTGCCAGCAGCGAGGGACTAGCGGGAGGGGGTTCTACCTACGAGCAGTACTTC,CASSEGLAGGGSTYEQYF
TRBD1,TRBV19,-,TRBJ2-1,TGTGCCAGTAGCCCCAAACCGGGACAGGGGTACAATGAGCAGTTCTTC,CASSPKPGQGYNEQFF
TRBD1,TRBV5-4,-,TRBJ2-5,TGTGCCGGGGGGACAGGGGGCTTCCAAGAGACCCAGTACTTC,CAGGTGGFQETQYF
-,TRBV4-3,-,TRBJ2-2,TGCGCCAGCAGCCAAGACAAGATTGGGGAGACGTACACCGGGGAGCTGTTTTTT,CASSQDKIGETYTGELFF
TRBD1,TRBV29-1,-,TRBJ2-2,TGCAGCGTTCGCGGGACAGGGGGCTCCGGGGAGCTGTTTTTT,CSVRGTGGSGELFF
-,TRBV18,-,TRBJ1-5,TGTGCCAGCTCACGTCAGGTTGAACAGCCCCAGCATTTT,CASSRQVEQPQHF
-,TRBV7-2,-,TRBJ2-1,TGTGCCAGCAGCTTGGCACTGGGGGGTTCCTACAATGAGCAGTTCTTC,CASSLALGGSYNEQFF
-,TRBV18,once,TRBJ2-5,TGTGCCAGCTCACCACCGCGGCAGGGGGAGACCCAGTACTTC,CASSPPRQGETQYF
TRBD1,TRBV19,-,TRBJ1-6,TGTGCCAGTAGTACCACAGGGGGAAATTCACCCCTCCACTTT,CASSTTGGNSPLHF
TRBD1,TRBV2,-,TRBJ1-6,TGTGCCAGCAGTAGGGGACAGGATAACTCACCCCTCCACTTT,CASSRGQDNSPLHF
TRBD1,TRBV6-5,-,TRBJ2-7,TGTGCCAGCAGTTACTCCGGGACAGGGACCTACGAGCAGTACTTC,CASSYSGTGTYEQYF
TRBD2,TRBV24-1,-,TRBJ2-3,TGTGCCACCAGTGACCTGGGGCTAGCGGGGACCGGTACGCAGTATTTT,CATSDLGLAGTGTQYF
-,TRBV28,-,TRBJ1-5,TGTGCCAGCATTAGCAGGGGCGAGGGCAATCAGCCCCAGCATTTT,CASISRGEGNQPQHF
-,TRBV11-2,-,TRBJ1-6,TGTGCCAGCAGCGGCGGACTTAATTCACCCCTCCACTTT,CASSGGLNSPLHF
-,TRBV7-3,-,TRBJ2-7,TGTGCCAGCAGCTTAAATCCCGGGACCTACGAGCAGTACTTC,CASSLNPGTYEQYF
TRBD1,TRBV5-4,-,TRBJ2-5,TGTGCCAGCAGCTCGTACCGGGACAGGGTCGGAGAGACCCAGTACTTC,CASSSYRDRVGETQYF
TRBD2,TRBV3-1/TRBV3-2,-,TRBJ2-2,TGTGCCAGCAGCCCTTCTCAGAGGTCTAGCGGGAGTGCCGGGGAGCTGTTTTTT,CASSPSQRSSGSAGELFF
TRBD2,TRBV5-1,once,TRBJ2-1,TGCGCCAGTTCAACGATGGCGGGGGAGCCTCACAATGAGCAGTTCTTC,CASSTMAGEPHNEQFF
-,TRBV5-1,-,TRBJ2-4,TGCGCCAGCAGCTTGGAGAGAGCCAAAAACATTCAGTACTTC,CASSLERAKNIQYF